Listed below are T cell receptor beta chains from one sample, sequenced in a study of identifying expanded T cells in peripheral blood. Measured with immunoSEQ multiplex PCR; TCRdb has only the in-frame clones, and not every one. The sample has approximately 120,000 clones; over 65% are singletons. Sequencing used blood. Receptors were obtained from a person aged 18 to 75 in good health. CDR3s include the opening cysteine and the closing phenylalanine or tryptophan. A D gene is named only where the DNA matches it firmly. Size is omitted from some rows. Given values are once, few, many or a class for expanded clones.

clone_size j_call v_call d_call cdr3_aa cdr3_nt
few TRBJ1-6 TRBV6-6 NA CASSYSIKIYDSPLHF TGTGCCAGCAGTTACTCGATAAAAATCTATGATTCACCCCTCCACTTT
once TRBJ2-7 TRBV11-2 NA CASSLGWSSYEQYF TGTGCCAGCAGCTTGGGCTGGAGCTCCTACGAGCAGTACTTC
NA TRBJ1-5 TRBV27 NA CASRPTGIGSNQPQHF TGTGCCAGCAGGCCTACAGGGATCGGGAGCAATCAGCCCCAGCATTTT
NA TRBJ1-1 TRBV13 NA CASSLGPRGEGTEAFF TGTGCCAGCAGCTTAGGGCCCCGGGGGGAAGGCACTGAAGCTTTCTTT
NA TRBJ2-3 TRBV6-1 TRBD2 CASSEARVKPSGHTDTQYF TGTGCCAGCAGTGAAGCCCGGGTTAAGCCTAGCGGACACACAGATACGCAGTATTTT
NA TRBJ1-4 TRBV5-6 NA CASSSPAEKLFF TGTGCCAGCAGCTCCCCGGCTGAAAAACTGTTTTTT
once TRBJ1-4 TRBV14 NA CASSQGLRFNEKLFF TGTGCCAGCAGCCAAGGCCTCAGGTTTAATGAAAAACTGTTTTTT
NA TRBJ2-7 TRBV6-5 NA CASSHRQGYEQYF TGTGCCAGCAGTCACCGGCAGGGCTACGAGCAGTACTTC
NA TRBJ2-5 TRBV5-6 TRBD1 CASSRQGWETQYF TGTGCCAGCTCGCGACAGGGTTGGGAGACCCAGTACTTC
NA TRBJ1-1 TRBV15 NA CATSRTSESPWAFF TGTGCCACCAGCAGAACTTCAGAGTCGCCATGGGCTTTCTTT
NA TRBJ2-7 TRBV5-6 TRBD1 CASSFGTGGGYEQYF TGTGCCAGCAGCTTTGGGACAGGAGGAGGCTACGAGCAGTACTTC
few TRBJ1-2 TRBV27 NA CASSRKGDNYGYTF TGTGCCAGCAGCCGTAAGGGGGATAACTATGGCTACACCTTC
NA TRBJ1-2 TRBV30 NA CAAVLYGYTF TGTGCCGCCGTTCTTTATGGCTACACCTTC
NA TRBJ2-5 TRBV7-8 NA CASSAFQGGSAETQYF TGTGCCAGCAGCGCCTTTCAGGGGGGGTCCGCGGAGACCCAGTACTTC
NA TRBJ1-2 TRBV5-1 NA CASSLSYISGYTF TGCGCCAGCAGCTTGTCATACATCTCTGGCTACACCTTC
NA TRBJ1-5 TRBV6-1 NA CASSDRLAGGVNQPQHF TGTGCCAGCAGTGACAGGCTAGCGGGAGGGGTCAATCAGCCCCAGCATTTT
NA TRBJ1-1 TRBV10-1 NA CASSAGLGTEAFF TGCGCCAGCAGTGCAGGGCTGGGCACTGAAGCTTTCTTT
NA TRBJ2-3 TRBV10-1 TRBD2 CASSLAGSRADTQYF TGCGCCAGCAGTCTAGCGGGGTCTCGGGCAGATACGCAGTATTTT
NA TRBJ1-3 TRBV5-6 NA CASSLDRNTIYF TGTGCCAGCAGCCTGGACAGAAACACCATATATTTT
NA TRBJ1-1 TRBV10-3 NA CAISAGGAANTEAFF TGTGCCATCAGTGCGGGGGGGGCAGCAAACACTGAAGCTTTCTTT
NA TRBJ1-4 TRBV7-9 NA CASSLEPQGPGEKLFF TGTGCCAGCAGCTTAGAACCCCAGGGGCCGGGGGAAAAACTGTTTTTT
many TRBJ2-3 TRBV18 TRBD1 CASSPGLDRARITADTQYF TGTGCCAGCTCACCAGGACTGGACAGGGCCCGAATTACCGCAGATACGCAGTATTTT
NA TRBJ1-5 TRBV7-2 NA CASSLSPNQPQHF TGTGCCAGCAGCTTAAGCCCGAATCAGCCCCAGCATTTT
NA TRBJ2-3 TRBV7-6 NA CASSSSQVADTQYF TGTGCCAGCAGCTCCTCACAGGTGGCGGATACGCAGTATTTT
NA TRBJ2-3 TRBV5-1 NA CASSPGQRTDTQYF TGCGCCAGCAGCCCGGGACAACGCACAGATACGCAGTATTTT
NA TRBJ1-2 TRBV19 NA CASIADWLGGYTF TGTGCCAGTATCGCGGACTGGCTGGGTGGCTACACCTTC
NA TRBJ1-2 TRBV5-6 TRBD1 CASSLEGQGVYGYTF TGTGCCAGCAGCTTGGAGGGACAGGGCGTCTATGGCTACACCTTC
once TRBJ2-3 TRBV5-1 NA CASSLVGGSDTQYF TGCGCCAGCAGCTTGGTTGGGGGCTCAGATACGCAGTATTTT
NA TRBJ1-3 TRBV7-9 TRBD1 CASRTGPNASGNTIYF TGTGCCAGCCGGACAGGGCCTAATGCCTCTGGAAACACCATATATTTT
NA TRBJ2-5 TRBV6-5 NA CASRLGGAETQYF TGTGCCAGCAGACTCGGAGGGGCAGAGACCCAGTACTTC